This TCR beta chain was identified in a study of blood T cell repertoires in COVID-19. Study overall: Samples representing acute and convalescent COVID-19 were sourced from the United States, Italy and Spain. Sources were T cells, B-cell-depleted T cells, or PBMCs; the material itself was cDNA or gDNA.

Original analysis: Nucleated cell number was recorded as an estimate derived from reference gene primer amplification. The repertoire was sequenced with immunoSEQ multiplex PCR; TCRdb's copy has only in-frame clones and lacks some. Clone size and V and J calls were adopted from that table, with D and trimming inferred from the DNA. The sample shows about 190,000 clones, over 75% of them seen only once. This CDR3 comprises 15 residues. V was shortened by 0 bases and J by 3 bases, with 13 bases between the two germline ends. Germline V gene lookup returns CDR1 SGDLS and CDR2 YYNGEE. The V gene is TRBV9, the J gene TRBJ2-7; tentatively, D is TRBD2 (6 bases). The specimen sequenced was peripheral blood. The sequence derives from a woman aged 50 to 65 with acute or convalescent COVID-19. CDR3 DNA sequence: TGTGCCAGCAGCGTAGAAGCGGGCGCCTTCTACGAGCAGTACTTC. The encoded protein is CASSVEAGAFYEQYF.